These T cell receptor beta chains were read from a single sample in a study of technical replicates of blood from a few donors. Profiling relied on immunoSEQ multiplex PCR, and the TCRdb table lists in-frame clones only, not all of them. The profile shows more than 65,000 clones, over 90% of them singletons. Source material: T cells isolated from PBMCs. These receptors came from a human donor in good health. Each CDR3 is given with its conserved first and last residue. The D gene is left open where the match is weak. Only part of the rows carry a size: once, few, many, or a class if the clone is expanded.

TRBJ2-1 | TRBD2 | . | TRBV7-2 | TGTGCCAGCAGTGTAAAGCGGGGGGGCAATGAGCAGTTCTTC | CASSVKRGGNEQFF
TRBJ1-5 | TRBD1 | . | TRBV7-2 | TGTGCCAGCAGCTTAGCAGGGTCATATGGACAGGGGCATAATCAGCCCCAGCATTTT | CASSLAGSYGQGHNQPQHF
TRBJ1-2 | TRBD1 | . | TRBV18 | TGTGCCAGCTCACCACCACAGGGGTTTAACTATGGCTACACCTTC | CASSPPQGFNYGYTF
TRBJ1-1 | TRBD1 | . | TRBV2 | TGTGCCAGCATTCCAATCCGGGACAGGGGGTCGGAAGCTTTCTTT | CASIPIRDRGSEAFF
TRBJ2-1 | . | . | TRBV5-4 | TGTGCCAGCAGCTTGTCAGGAGGGGGCCACAATGAGCAGTTCTTC | CASSLSGGGHNEQFF
TRBJ1-1 | . | . | TRBV5-1 | TGCGCCAGCCGCGAAGGGACTACTGAAGCTTTCTTT | CASREGTTEAFF
TRBJ2-3 | . | . | TRBV12-5 | TGTGCTAGTGGTTTGATACGGACAGATACGCAGTATTTT | CASGLIRTDTQYF
TRBJ1-2 | TRBD1 | once | TRBV4-2 | TGTGCCAGCAGCCAATTTGACAGGGATGACTATGGCTACACCTTC | CASSQFDRDDYGYTF
TRBJ1-2 | TRBD1 | . | TRBV28 | TGTGCCAGCAGTTTGGGACAGTTAGACTATGGCTACACCTTC | CASSLGQLDYGYTF
TRBJ2-2 | . | . | TRBV7-3 | TGTGCCAGCAGCGGGCCCGGGGAGCTGTTTTTT | CASSGPGELFF